This T cell receptor (beta chain) is from a study of blood T cell repertoires in COVID-19. In the authors' workflow: Amplified reference gene primers provided the basis for estimating nucleated cell counts. Some clones are missing from TCRdb's copy, which holds only in-frame ones; the method was immunoSEQ multiplex PCR. V, J and clone size are those of that table, while D and trimming were read from the DNA. The sample lists some 140,000 clones, roughly 83% seen once, with roughly 29% in the top ten. CDR1 is LNHDA, CDR2 SQIVND, per germline (reference sequence). This CDR3 spans 14 amino acids. V lost 7 bases and J 3 bases, leaving 15 bases between the germline ends. This clone has only a few counts.

The sequence was obtained from a woman aged 60-75 years with acute or convalescent COVID-19. The sequenced sample consisted of peripheral blood. The chain has TRBV19 and TRBJ1-2; D is perhaps TRBD1 (6 bases). DNA for the CDR3: TGTGCCAGTAAAGCGACAGGAGACTACTATGGCTACACCTTC. It encodes CASKATGDYYGYTF.